This T cell receptor beta chain comes out of a study of blood T cell repertoires in COVID-19. Across the study: Samples came from the United States, Italy and Spain, spanning acute and convalescent COVID-19. From T cells, B-cell-depleted T cells, or PBMCs came the material, which was cDNA or gDNA.

Seattle enrolled patients during active infection and tracked them longitudinally. The repertoire was sequenced with immunoSEQ multiplex PCR; TCRdb's copy has only in-frame clones and lacks some. Counted here are tens of thousands of clones, approximately 92% occurring once; the ten biggest clones make up approximately 0.35%. Germline CDR1 and CDR2: SGHDT and YYEEEE. The CDR3 covers 15 residues. With 5 bases clipped from V and 5 bases from J, the junction kept 10 bases outside the gene matches. Sequencing input: peripheral blood. The chain joins TRBV5-6 to TRBJ2-3; 8 bases are a match to TRBD2. The TCR was taken from a man between 45 and 60 years old with COVID-19, enrolled during active disease. CDR3 amino acids: CASSSATSAGDTQYF. DNA of the CDR3: TGTGCCAGCAGTTCCGCGACTAGCGCGGGAGATACGCAGTATTTT.